The rows below give T cell receptor beta chains drawn from one sample of a study of blood T cell repertoires in COVID-19. Clones were read by immunoSEQ multiplex PCR, and TCRdb kept only the in-frame ones, dropping some. The top ten clones hold around 3.9% of a sample with 90,000 to 140,000 clones, approximately 83% of them seen once. The sample was peripheral blood. These receptors came from a man aged 50 or older with acute or convalescent COVID-19. CDR3s include the opening cysteine and the closing phenylalanine or tryptophan. The D gene is left open where the match is weak. Not every row has a clone size; where given, it reads once, few, many or a size class.

D gene: NA
clone size: few
V gene: TRBV9
J gene: TRBJ1-5
CDR3 length: 14
CDR3 DNA: TGTGCCAGCAGCAACAGTGAGCTCAATCAGCCCCAGCATTTT
CDR3 protein: CASSNSELNQPQHF

D gene: TRBD1
clone size: NA
V gene: TRBV28
J gene: TRBJ1-4
CDR3 length: 15
CDR3 DNA: TGTGCCAGCAGTTTATGGGGGGACAGGGCAAAAAAACTGTTTTTT
CDR3 protein: CASSLWGDRAKKLFF

D gene: TRBD1
clone size: NA
V gene: TRBV18
J gene: TRBJ1-3
CDR3 length: 14
CDR3 DNA: TGTGCCAGCTCACCAGGGGACAGTTGGTACACCATATATTTT
CDR3 protein: CASSPGDSWYTIYF

D gene: NA
clone size: few
V gene: TRBV7-2
J gene: TRBJ2-1
CDR3 length: 16
CDR3 DNA: TGTGCCAGCAGCTTAGTGGGAGGAAACTCCTACAATGAGCAGTTCTTC
CDR3 protein: CASSLVGGNSYNEQFF

D gene: NA
clone size: NA
V gene: TRBV19
J gene: TRBJ1-4
CDR3 length: 15
CDR3 DNA: TGTGCCAGTAGCGATGGGGGGGGCGCTAATGAAAAACTGTTTTTT
CDR3 protein: CASSDGGGANEKLFF

D gene: TRBD1
clone size: NA
V gene: TRBV9
J gene: TRBJ2-7
CDR3 length: 13
CDR3 DNA: TGTGCCAGCAGCCCACAGGGGACCTACGAGCAGTACTTC
CDR3 protein: CASSPQGTYEQYF

D gene: TRBD1
clone size: NA
V gene: TRBV19
J gene: TRBJ1-2
CDR3 length: 19
CDR3 DNA: TGTGCCAGTACACCCCAAAGGGTAAGGACAGGGGTGTCTAACTATGGCTACACCTTC
CDR3 protein: CASTPQRVRTGVSNYGYTF

D gene: TRBD2
clone size: NA
V gene: TRBV19
J gene: TRBJ2-3
CDR3 length: 18
CDR3 DNA: TGTGCCAGTAGTATTGGACTAGCGGGGGGCTCACGCACAGATACGCAGTATTTT
CDR3 protein: CASSIGLAGGSRTDTQYF

D gene: NA
clone size: NA
V gene: TRBV2
J gene: TRBJ2-5
CDR3 length: 14
CDR3 DNA: TGTGCCAGCAGCCAGACATTGTACCAAGAGACCCAGTACTTC
CDR3 protein: CASSQTLYQETQYF

D gene: NA
clone size: NA
V gene: TRBV5-8
J gene: TRBJ1-6
CDR3 length: 13
CDR3 DNA: TGTGCCAGCGGCGGGACTTGGGGTTCACCCCTCCACTTT
CDR3 protein: CASGGTWGSPLHF

D gene: NA
clone size: few
V gene: TRBV7-8
J gene: TRBJ2-1
CDR3 length: 15
CDR3 DNA: TGTGCCAGCAGCTTAGGACCCTGGGGGGACAATGAGCAGTTCTTC
CDR3 protein: CASSLGPWGDNEQFF

D gene: TRBD1
clone size: NA
V gene: TRBV5-1
J gene: TRBJ1-4
CDR3 length: 15
CDR3 DNA: TGCGCCAGCAGCTTCATGATGGACAGGGCTGAAAAACTGTTTTTT
CDR3 protein: CASSFMMDRAEKLFF

D gene: NA
clone size: NA
V gene: TRBV11-3
J gene: TRBJ2-2
CDR3 length: 12
CDR3 DNA: TGTGCCAGCAGTGAGGTCCACGGGGAGCTGTTTTTT
CDR3 protein: CASSEVHGELFF

D gene: TRBD1
clone size: NA
V gene: TRBV6-5
J gene: TRBJ1-2
CDR3 length: 14
CDR3 DNA: TGTGCCAGCAGTTACGGGCAGGGGGCGACGGGCTACACCTTC
CDR3 protein: CASSYGQGATGYTF

D gene: NA
clone size: NA
V gene: TRBV19
J gene: TRBJ2-5
CDR3 length: 14
CDR3 DNA: TGTGCCAGTAGTCCGGCAGGTATCCAAGAGACCCAGTACTTC
CDR3 protein: CASSPAGIQETQYF

D gene: TRBD2
clone size: NA
V gene: TRBV12-5
J gene: TRBJ2-1
CDR3 length: 17
CDR3 DNA: TGTGCTAGTGGTTTAGCAGGACTAGCGGGGGGGCCCCCGGAGCAGTTCTTC
CDR3 protein: CASGLAGLAGGPPEQFF

D gene: TRBD2
clone size: once
V gene: TRBV27
J gene: TRBJ2-2
CDR3 length: 15
CDR3 DNA: TGTGCCAGCAGCACCGCGGGAGTAGACACCGGGGAGCTGTTTTTT
CDR3 protein: CASSTAGVDTGELFF

D gene: NA
clone size: NA
V gene: TRBV29-1
J gene: TRBJ1-1
CDR3 length: 10
CDR3 DNA: TGCAGCGCCTACCGGGACAAGGCTTTCTTT
CDR3 protein: CSAYRDKAFF

D gene: NA
clone size: NA
V gene: TRBV11-3
J gene: TRBJ2-2
CDR3 length: 16
CDR3 DNA: TGTGCCAGCAGTCCGCGGGATCGGTTGAACACCGGGGAGCTGTTTTTT
CDR3 protein: CASSPRDRLNTGELFF

D gene: TRBD2
clone size: NA
V gene: TRBV7-3
J gene: TRBJ2-3
CDR3 length: 14
CDR3 DNA: TGTGCCAGCAGCTTAGCGGGAGTGGGAGATACGCAGTATTTT
CDR3 protein: CASSLAGVGDTQYF

D gene: NA
clone size: NA
V gene: TRBV7-9
J gene: TRBJ2-4
CDR3 length: 15
CDR3 DNA: TGTGCCAGCAGCTTAGTGCAGGGGTTAACAAACATTCAGTACTTC
CDR3 protein: CASSLVQGLTNIQYF

D gene: NA
clone size: NA
V gene: TRBV5-6
J gene: TRBJ1-2
CDR3 length: 16
CDR3 DNA: TGTGCCAGCAGCTTGGCAACGGCAGGGGCTAACTATGGCTACACCTTC
CDR3 protein: CASSLATAGANYGYTF

D gene: TRBD1
clone size: NA
V gene: TRBV15
J gene: TRBJ1-4
CDR3 length: 15
CDR3 DNA: TGTGCCACCAGCAGGGGTGGACAGGGGAGTGAAAAACTGTTTTTT
CDR3 protein: CATSRGGQGSEKLFF

D gene: TRBD2
clone size: few
V gene: TRBV5-8
J gene: TRBJ2-1
CDR3 length: 15
CDR3 DNA: TGTGCCAGCAGCTTGGGTAGCGGACTAGACAATGAGCAGTTCTTC
CDR3 protein: CASSLGSGLDNEQFF

D gene: NA
clone size: NA
V gene: TRBV9
J gene: TRBJ1-6
CDR3 length: 14
CDR3 DNA: TGTGCCAGCAGCGTAGGGAGGGGTGGGTCACCCCTCCACTTT
CDR3 protein: CASSVGRGGSPLHF